The next 4 T cell receptor beta chains were all read from a single sample in a study of blood T cell repertoires in COVID-19. Libraries were prepared by immunoSEQ multiplex PCR; TCRdb keeps only in-frame clonotypes and omits some of them. The repertoire holds under 250,000 clones, over 80% seen once, with 2.6% in the top ten. The sequencing sample was made of PBMCs or T cells enriched from blood (not recorded which). These TCRs come from a woman in her 30s with acute COVID-19.

The V and J genes are TRBV12-3 or TRBV12-4 and TRBJ1-5; D gene uncertain. V was pared by 3 bases and J by 4 bases, with 7 bases between. The length of the CDR3 is 13 residues. Here the CDR3 DNA reads TGTGCCAGCAGTTTGATAGAAAATCAGCCCCAGCATTTT. Translating gives CASSLIENQPQHF.

The rearrangement links TRBV5-1 to TRBJ1-1; D not resolved. The CDR3 has 13 amino acids. Germline-derived CDR1 and CDR2 are SGHRS and YFSETQ. Trimming removed 4 bases from V and 3 bases from J, with 10 bases in between. CDR3 nucleotides: TGCGCCAGCAGCCCCGGACTGGACACTGAAGCTTTCTTT. This gives the protein CASSPGLDTEAFF.

The V call is TRBV28, the J call TRBJ2-7, with TRBD1 matching over 9 bases. Germline values: CDR1 MDHEN, CDR2 SYDVKM. The CDR3 covers 16 residues. V shed 5 bases and J 1 base; nucleotides not matched to a gene: 9. The CDR3 DNA sequence: TGTGCCAGCAGTCTTTCTACCGGGACAGGGTCCTACGAGCAGTACTTC. Translated: CASSLSTGTGSYEQYF.

The table lists this clone with a few counts. The V gene is TRBV7-2, the J gene TRBJ2-1; 11 bases are shared with TRBD2. Looked up from germline, CDR1 is SGHTA and CDR2 is FQGNSA. The CDR3 sequence is 18 residues long. The V gene end was trimmed by 3 bases and the J gene end by 4 bases; junction bases not matched to a gene: 11. The CDR3 nucleotides are TGTGCCAGCAGCTTCCCGAGGGGGTCTAGCGGGGGGTACAATGAGCAGTTCTTC. This sequence encodes CASSFPRGSSGGYNEQFF.